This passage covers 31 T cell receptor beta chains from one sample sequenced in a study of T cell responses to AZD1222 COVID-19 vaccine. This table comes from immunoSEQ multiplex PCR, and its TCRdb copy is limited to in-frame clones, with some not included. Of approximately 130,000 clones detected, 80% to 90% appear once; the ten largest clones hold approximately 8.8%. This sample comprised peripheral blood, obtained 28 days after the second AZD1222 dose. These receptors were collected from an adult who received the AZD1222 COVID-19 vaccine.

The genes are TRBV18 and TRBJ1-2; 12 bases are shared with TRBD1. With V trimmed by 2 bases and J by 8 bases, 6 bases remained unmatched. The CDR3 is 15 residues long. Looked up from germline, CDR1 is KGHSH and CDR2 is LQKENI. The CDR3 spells CASSPTGQGAKGYTF. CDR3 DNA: TGTGCCAGCTCACCAACGGGACAGGGGGCCAAGGGCTACACCTTC.

The CDR3 DNA reads TGCGCCAGCAGCCAAGACAGGGGGGAGGCTTTCTTT. Amino acid sequence: CASSQDRGEAFF. The chain employs TRBV5-1 and TRBJ1-1; 9 bases align to TRBD1. Germline V lookup: CDR1 SGHRS, CDR2 YFSETQ. This CDR3 is built from 12 residues. Losses at the gene ends were 4 bases for V and 11 bases for J; bases not matched to a gene: 6.

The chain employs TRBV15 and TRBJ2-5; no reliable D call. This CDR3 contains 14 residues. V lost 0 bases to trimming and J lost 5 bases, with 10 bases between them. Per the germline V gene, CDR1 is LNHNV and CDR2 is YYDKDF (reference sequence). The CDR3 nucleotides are TGTGCCACCAGCAGAGATCTCACGAGGGAGACCCAGTACTTC. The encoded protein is CATSRDLTRETQYF.

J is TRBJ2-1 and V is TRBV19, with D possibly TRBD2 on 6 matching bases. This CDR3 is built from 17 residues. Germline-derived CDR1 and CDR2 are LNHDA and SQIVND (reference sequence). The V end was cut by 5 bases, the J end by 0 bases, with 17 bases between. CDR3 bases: TGTGCCAGTAGTGGGCAGTCGGACTACCGCTCCTACAATGAGCAGTTCTTC. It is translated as CASSGQSDYRSYNEQFF.

This CDR3 is CAISESRAGYTEAFF. The CDR3 DNA sequence: TGTGCCATCAGTGAGTCCCGGGCAGGGTACACTGAAGCTTTCTTT. The chain combines TRBV10-3 with TRBJ1-1; TRBD1 is a possible D gene (5 bases). The V gene's germline CDR1 is ENHRY and CDR2 SYGVKD. Trimming shortened V by 0 bases and J by 3 bases, and 11 bases separated the two germline ends. The CDR3 totals 15 residues.

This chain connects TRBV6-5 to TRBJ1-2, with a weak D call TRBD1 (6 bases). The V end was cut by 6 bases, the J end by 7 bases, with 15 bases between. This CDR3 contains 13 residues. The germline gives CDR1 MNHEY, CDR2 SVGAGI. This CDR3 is CASSRGGAGGYTF. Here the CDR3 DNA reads TGTGCCAGCAGCCGTGGGGGCGCGGGTGGCTACACCTTC.

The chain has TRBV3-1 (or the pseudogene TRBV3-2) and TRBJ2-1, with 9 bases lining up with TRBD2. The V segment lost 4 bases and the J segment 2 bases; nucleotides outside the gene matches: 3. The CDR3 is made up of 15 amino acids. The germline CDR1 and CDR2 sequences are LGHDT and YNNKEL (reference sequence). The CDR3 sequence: CASSPGLAAYNEQFF. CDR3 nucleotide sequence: TGTGCCAGCAGCCCGGGACTAGCCGCCTACAATGAGCAGTTCTTC.

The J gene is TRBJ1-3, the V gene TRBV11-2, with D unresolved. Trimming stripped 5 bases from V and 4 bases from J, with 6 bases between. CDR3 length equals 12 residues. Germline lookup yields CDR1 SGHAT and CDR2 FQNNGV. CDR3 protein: CASSLQGNTIYF. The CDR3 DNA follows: TGTGCCAGCAGCCTACAGGGAAACACCATATATTTT.

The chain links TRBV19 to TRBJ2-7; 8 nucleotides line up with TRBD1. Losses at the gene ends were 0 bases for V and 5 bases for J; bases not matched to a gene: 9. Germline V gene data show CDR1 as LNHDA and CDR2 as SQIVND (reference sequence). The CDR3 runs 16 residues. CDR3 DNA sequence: TGTGCCAGTAGTATAGATCTGAGGACAGGGTTCCACGAGCAGTACTTC. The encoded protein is CASSIDLRTGFHEQYF.

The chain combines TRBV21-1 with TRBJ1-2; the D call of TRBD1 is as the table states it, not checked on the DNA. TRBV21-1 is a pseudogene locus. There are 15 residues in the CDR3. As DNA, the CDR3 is TGTGCCAGCAGCAAAGCCCCACAGGGTACCAATGGCTACACCTTC. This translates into CASSKAPQGTNGYTF.

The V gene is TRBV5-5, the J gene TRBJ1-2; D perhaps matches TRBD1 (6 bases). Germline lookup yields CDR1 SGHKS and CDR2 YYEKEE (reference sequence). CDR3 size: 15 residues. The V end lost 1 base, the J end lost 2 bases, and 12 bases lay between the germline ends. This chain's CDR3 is CASSLSAGENYGYTF. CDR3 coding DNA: TGTGCCAGCAGCTTGTCAGCAGGGGAAAACTATGGCTACACCTTC. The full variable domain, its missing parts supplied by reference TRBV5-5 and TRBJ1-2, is DAGVTQSPTHLIKTRGQQVTLRCSPISGHKSVSWYQQVLGQGPQFIFQYYEKEERGRGNFPDRFSARQFPNYSSELNVNALLLGDSALYLCASSLSAGENYGYTFGSGTRLTVV.

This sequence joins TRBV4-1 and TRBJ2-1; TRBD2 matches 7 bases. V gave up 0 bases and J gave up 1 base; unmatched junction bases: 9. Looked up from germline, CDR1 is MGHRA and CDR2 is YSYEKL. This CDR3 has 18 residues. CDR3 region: CASSQEAFGEGSYNEQFF. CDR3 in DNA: TGCGCCAGCAGCCAAGAAGCGTTCGGGGAGGGATCCTACAATGAGCAGTTCTTC.

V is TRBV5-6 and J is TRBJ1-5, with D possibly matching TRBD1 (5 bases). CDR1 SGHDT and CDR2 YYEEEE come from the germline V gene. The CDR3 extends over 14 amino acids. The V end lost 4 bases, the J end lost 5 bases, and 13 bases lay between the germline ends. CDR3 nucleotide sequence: TGTGCCAGCAGCGAAGGCCCGGGGGATCAGCCCCAGCATTTT. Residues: CASSEGPGDQPQHF.

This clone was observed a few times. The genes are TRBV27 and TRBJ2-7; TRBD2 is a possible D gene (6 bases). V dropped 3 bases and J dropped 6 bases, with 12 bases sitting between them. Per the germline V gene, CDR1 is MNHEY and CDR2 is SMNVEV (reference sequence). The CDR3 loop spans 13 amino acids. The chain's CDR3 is CASSLRQGGEQYF. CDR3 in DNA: TGTGCCAGCAGTTTGCGTCAGGGAGGCGAGCAGTACTTC.

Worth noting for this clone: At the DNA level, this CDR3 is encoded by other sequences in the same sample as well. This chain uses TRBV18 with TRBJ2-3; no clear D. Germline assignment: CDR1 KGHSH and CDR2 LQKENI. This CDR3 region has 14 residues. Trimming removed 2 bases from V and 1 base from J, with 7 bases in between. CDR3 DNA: TGTGCCAGCTCACCAGGCGGAGGCACAGATACGCAGTATTTT. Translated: CASSPGGGTDTQYF.

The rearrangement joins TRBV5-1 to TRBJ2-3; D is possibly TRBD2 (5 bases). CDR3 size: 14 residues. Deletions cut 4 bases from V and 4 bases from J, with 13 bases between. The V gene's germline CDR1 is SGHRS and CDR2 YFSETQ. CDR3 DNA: TGCGCCAGCAGCCGCCAGGAGGTGGCAGATACGCAGTATTTT. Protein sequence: CASSRQEVADTQYF.

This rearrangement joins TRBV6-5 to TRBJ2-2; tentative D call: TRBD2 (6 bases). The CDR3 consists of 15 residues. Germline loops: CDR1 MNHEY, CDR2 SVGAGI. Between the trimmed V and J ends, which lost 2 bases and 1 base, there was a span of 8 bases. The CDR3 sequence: CASSYTGGNTGELFF. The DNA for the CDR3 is TGTGCCAGCAGTTACACCGGGGGGAACACCGGGGAGCTGTTTTTT.

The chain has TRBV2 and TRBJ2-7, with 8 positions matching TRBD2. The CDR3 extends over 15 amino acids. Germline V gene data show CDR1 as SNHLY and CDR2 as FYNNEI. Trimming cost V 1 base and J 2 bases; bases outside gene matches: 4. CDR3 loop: CASSEGTSPTYEQYF. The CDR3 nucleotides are TGTGCCAGCAGTGAAGGGACTAGCCCTACCTACGAGCAGTACTTC.

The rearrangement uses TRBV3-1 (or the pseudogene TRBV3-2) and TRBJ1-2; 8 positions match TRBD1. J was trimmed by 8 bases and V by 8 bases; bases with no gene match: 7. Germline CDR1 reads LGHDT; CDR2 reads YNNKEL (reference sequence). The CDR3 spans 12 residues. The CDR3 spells CASADRAGGYTF. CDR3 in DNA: TGTGCCAGCGCGGACAGGGCTGGCGGCTACACCTTC.

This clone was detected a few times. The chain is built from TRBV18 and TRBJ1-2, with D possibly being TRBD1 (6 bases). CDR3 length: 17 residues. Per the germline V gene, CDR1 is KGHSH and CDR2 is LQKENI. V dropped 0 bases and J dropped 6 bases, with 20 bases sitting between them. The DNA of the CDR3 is TGTGCCAGCTCACCACCGAGTTACGCGGGGGGCAGGAATGGCTACACCTTC. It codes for CASSPPSYAGGRNGYTF.

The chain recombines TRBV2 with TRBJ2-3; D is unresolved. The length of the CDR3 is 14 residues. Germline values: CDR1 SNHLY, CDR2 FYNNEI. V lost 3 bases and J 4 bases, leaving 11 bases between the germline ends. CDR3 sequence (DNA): TGTGCCAGCAGTGAGGAGCGAGTTCCAGATACGCAGTATTTT. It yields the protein CASSEERVPDTQYF. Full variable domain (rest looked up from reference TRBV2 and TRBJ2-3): EPEVTQTPSHQVTQMGQEVILRCVPISNHLYFYWYRQILGQKVEFLVSFYNNEISEKSEIFDDQFSVERPDGSNFTLKIRSTKLEDSAMYFCASSEERVPDTQYFGPGTRLTVL.

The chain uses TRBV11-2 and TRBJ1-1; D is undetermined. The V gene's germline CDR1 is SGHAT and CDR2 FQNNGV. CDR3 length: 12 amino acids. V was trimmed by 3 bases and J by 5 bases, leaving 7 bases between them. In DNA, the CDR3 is TGTGCCAGCAGCTTCGTGGGAACTGAAGCTTTCTTT. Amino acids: CASSFVGTEAFF. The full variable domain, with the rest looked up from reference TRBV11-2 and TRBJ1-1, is EAGVAQSPRYKIIEKRQSVAFWCNPISGHATLYWYQQILGQGPKLLIQFQNNGVVDDSQLPKDRFSAERLKGVDSTLKIQPAKLEDSAVYLCASSFVGTEAFFGQGTRLTVV.

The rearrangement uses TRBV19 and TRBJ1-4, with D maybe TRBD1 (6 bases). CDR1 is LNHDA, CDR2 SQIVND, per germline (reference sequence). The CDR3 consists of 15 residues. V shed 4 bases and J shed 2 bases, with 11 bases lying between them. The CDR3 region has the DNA TGTGCCAGTAGTAGACAGGCCGGCACTAATGAAAAACTGTTTTTT. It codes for CASSRQAGTNEKLFF.

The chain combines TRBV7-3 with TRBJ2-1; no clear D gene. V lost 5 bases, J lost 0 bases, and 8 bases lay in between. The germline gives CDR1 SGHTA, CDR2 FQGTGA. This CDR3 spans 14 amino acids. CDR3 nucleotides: TGTGCCAGCAGCCTCTTGAGCTCCTACAATGAGCAGTTCTTC. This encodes CASSLLSSYNEQFF.

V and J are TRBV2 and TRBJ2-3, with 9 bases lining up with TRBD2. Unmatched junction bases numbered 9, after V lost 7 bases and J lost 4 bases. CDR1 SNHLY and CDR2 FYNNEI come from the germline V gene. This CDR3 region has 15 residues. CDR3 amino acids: CASTQGGGRADTQYF. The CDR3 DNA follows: TGTGCCAGCACTCAAGGGGGCGGGAGGGCAGATACGCAGTATTTT.

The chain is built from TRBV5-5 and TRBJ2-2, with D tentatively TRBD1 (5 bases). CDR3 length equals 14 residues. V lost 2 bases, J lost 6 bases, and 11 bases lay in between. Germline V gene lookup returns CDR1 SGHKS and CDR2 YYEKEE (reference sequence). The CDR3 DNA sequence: TGTGCCAGCAGCTTCAGGGTCGTAGCCGGGGAGCTGTTTTTT. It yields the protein CASSFRVVAGELFF. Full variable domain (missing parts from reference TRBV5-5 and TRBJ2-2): DAGVTQSPTHLIKTRGQQVTLRCSPISGHKSVSWYQQVLGQGPQFIFQYYEKEERGRGNFPDRFSARQFPNYSSELNVNALLLGDSALYLCASSFRVVAGELFFGEGSRLTVL.

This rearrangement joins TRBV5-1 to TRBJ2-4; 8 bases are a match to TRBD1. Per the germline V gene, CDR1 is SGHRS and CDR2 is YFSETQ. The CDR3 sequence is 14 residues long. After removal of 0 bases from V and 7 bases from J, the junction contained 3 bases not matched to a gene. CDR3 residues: CASSLAGQGNIQYF. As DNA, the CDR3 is TGCGCCAGCAGCTTGGCAGGACAGGGTAACATTCAGTACTTC. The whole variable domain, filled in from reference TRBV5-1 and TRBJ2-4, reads KAGVTQTPRYLIKTRGQQVTLSCSPISGHRSVSWYQQTPGQGLQFLFEYFSETQRNKGNFPGRFSGRQFSNSRSEMNVSTLELGDSALYLCASSLAGQGNIQYFGAGTRLSVL.

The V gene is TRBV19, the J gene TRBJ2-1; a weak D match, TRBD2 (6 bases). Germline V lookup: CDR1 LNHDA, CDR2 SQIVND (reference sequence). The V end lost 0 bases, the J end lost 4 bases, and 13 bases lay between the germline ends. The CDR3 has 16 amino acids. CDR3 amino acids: CASSIDRSGSYNEQFF. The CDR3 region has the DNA TGTGCCAGTAGTATAGATCGAAGCGGGTCGTACAATGAGCAGTTCTTC. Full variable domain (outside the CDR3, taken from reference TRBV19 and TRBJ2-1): DGGITQSPKYLFRKEGQNVTLSCEQNLNHDAMYWYRQDPGQGLRLIYYSQIVNDFQKGDIAEGYSVSREKKESFPLTVTSAQKNPTAFYLCASSIDRSGSYNEQFFGPGTRLTVL.

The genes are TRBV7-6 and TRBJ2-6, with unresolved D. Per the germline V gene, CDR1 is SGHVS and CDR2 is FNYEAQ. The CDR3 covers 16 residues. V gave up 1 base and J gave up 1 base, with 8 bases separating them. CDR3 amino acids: CASSLDRQSGANVLTF. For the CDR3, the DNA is TGTGCCAGCAGCTTAGATAGGCAGTCTGGGGCCAACGTCCTGACTTTC.

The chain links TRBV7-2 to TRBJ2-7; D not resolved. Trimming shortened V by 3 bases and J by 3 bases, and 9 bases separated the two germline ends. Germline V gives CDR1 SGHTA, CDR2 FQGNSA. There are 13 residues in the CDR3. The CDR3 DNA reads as TGTGCCAGCAGCTTTTTAGACGGCTACGAGCAGTACTTC. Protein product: CASSFLDGYEQYF.

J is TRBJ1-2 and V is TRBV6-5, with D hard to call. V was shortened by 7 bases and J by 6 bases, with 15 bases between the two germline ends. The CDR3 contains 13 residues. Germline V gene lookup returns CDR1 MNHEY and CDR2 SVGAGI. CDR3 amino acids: CASIYSMGDGYTF. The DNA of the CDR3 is TGTGCCAGCATCTACAGTATGGGAGATGGCTACACCTTC.